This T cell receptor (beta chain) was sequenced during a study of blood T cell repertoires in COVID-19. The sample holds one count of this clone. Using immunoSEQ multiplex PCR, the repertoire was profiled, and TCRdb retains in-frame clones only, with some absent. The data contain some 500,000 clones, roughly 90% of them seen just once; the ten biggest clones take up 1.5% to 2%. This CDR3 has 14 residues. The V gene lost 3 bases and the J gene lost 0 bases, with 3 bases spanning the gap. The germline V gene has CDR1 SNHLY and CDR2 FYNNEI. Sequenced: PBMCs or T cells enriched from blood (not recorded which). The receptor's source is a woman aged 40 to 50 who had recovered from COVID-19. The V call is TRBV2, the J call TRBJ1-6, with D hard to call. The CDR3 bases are TGTGCCAGCAGTGACAGCTCCTATAATTCACCCCTCCACTTT. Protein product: CASSDSSYNSPLHF.